This TCR beta chain was captured in a study of blood T cells in healthy people across ages (dated by TCRdb to about 2015). General notes on the study: In model experiments, template switching captured about one uniquely barcoded TCR beta cDNA molecule for every two T cells. Age-related changes in TCR beta repertoire diversity were measured in the study by deep sequencing normalized with unique cDNA molecular identifiers. The donors were split into four age groups: young (average about 16 years), middle-aged (nearly 40), aged (over 55) and long-lived (approximately 80). To avoid experimental bias, donors of different ages were randomly spread across the sequencing lanes. For two donors (one aged 18 to 30 and one aged 80 or older), the study analyzed two additional independent replicas of 1 million unique cDNA reads from the same blood draw.

Library preparation was by 5' RACE. Sequenced on an Illumina HiSeq 2500. A second 7 to 11 cycle PCR used a sample-barcoded 5' primer and a J-beta primer mix. Each TCR beta cDNA molecule received a unique molecular identifier from a template-switch 5' adaptor carrying 12 random nucleotides. Each sample yielded at least 2.5 million CDR3-containing paired-end reads. First-strand cDNA synthesis was performed from all RNA using the Mint cDNA synthesis kit, with priming by a TRBC-specific oligonucleotide. After uracil-DNA glycosylase treatment, a first 18-cycle PCR used universal primers M1SS and BC2_uni_R on all cDNA. As for the original processing: For normalization, 1 million high-quality reads were randomly selected from each sample, with every read carrying a distinct molecular identifier. Instead of being binned into consensus sequences, reads with shared molecular identifiers were discarded. CDR3 identification, clonotype clustering and error correction used MiTCR with a Q25 quality threshold and the strictest error-elimination algorithm. A nonparametric unseen species model using Euler transformation provided a lower-bound estimate of total TCR beta diversity. TCRdb reprocessed the public reads (quality trimming at Q25 with fastp, clone calling with MiXCR) and kept in-frame beta chains. Each entry merges the rows of one CDR3 protein and shows their most common DNA and genes. The V and J calls were not made by the authors but by TCRdb's processing. This sample gives approximately 1,100,000 distinct CDR3 sequences in total; over 35% of them show up just once. The ten largest clonotypes hold over 15% of the sample.

Systemically healthy Caucasian individuals from Russia, 39 in total and aged about 6 to 100 years, were included as donors. About 9.8 milliliters of peripheral blood were drawn from each donor into EDTA-treated Vacutainer tubes. Ficoll-Paque density-gradient centrifugation was used to isolate PBMCs, with at least 6 million per sample. Trizol reagent was used to extract total RNA from PBMCs, with at least 6 micrograms per sample. For every donor, an aliquot of PBMCs went through flow cytometry to measure the percentages of naive CD45RAhigh/CD27high T cells. The research as a whole found: The long-lived group showed more naive CD4+ T cells, fewer expanded clones and increased TCR diversity than the aged group, suggesting age selection. Donor CMV infection status was unknown, potentially confounding age-related changes in expanded clonotypes. Estimates of total diversity based on one million sequenced T cells were regarded as lower bounds and as underestimates. The percentage of naive T cells measured by flow cytometry correlated strongly with observed TCR beta diversity. Observed TCR beta diversity per million T cells fell roughly linearly with age, and a significant reduction was already apparent by age around 40. Bulk unsorted PBMC profiling prevented conclusive comparison of naive and antigen-experienced compartments.

A remark on this clonotype: No antigen is known for it. At one end the junction does not follow the germline gene, possibly because of a read error.

The cysteine opens and the phenylalanine closes a CDR3 of 16 amino acids. Kept here is only the CDR3 DNA, which spans 48 bases and is read in frame from base 1. Via the germline V gene (reference sequence), CDR1 is DFQATT and CDR2 SNEGSKA. The sequence was collected from a woman aged 60 to 75 in good health. The sequence joins TRBV20-1 to TRBJ2-1; 8 nucleotides in the junction match TRBD2. The sample taken for sequencing was blood. Here the CDR3 is given as CGARDPTSGRSYEQFF. The bases read TGCGGTGCTAGAGATCCAACTAGCGGACGCTCCTACGAGCAGTTCTTC.